The present entry profiles one TCR beta chain with its context. The data are from a study of T cell responses to AZD1222 COVID-19 vaccine. The CDR3 is 12 amino acids. In germline, CDR1 is MNHEY, CDR2 SVGEGT. Trimming left V 4 bases short and J 9 bases short, with 7 bases between. The data were produced by immunoSEQ multiplex PCR, yet TCRdb's version contains in-frame clones alone and is incomplete. The sample lists tens of thousands of clones; over 70% were seen once. This sequence joins TRBV6-2 or TRBV6-3 and TRBJ1-6; D is undetermined. This material consisted of peripheral blood, taken on day 0 of AZD1222 vaccination. This TCR came from an adult in good health. CDR3 loop: CASSSSVSPLHF. In nucleotides, the CDR3 is TGTGCCAGCAGTTCTAGCGTTTCACCCCTCCACTTT.